This is a list of T cell receptor beta chains from one sample in a study of blood T cell repertoires in COVID-19. Libraries were prepared by immunoSEQ multiplex PCR; TCRdb keeps only in-frame clonotypes and omits some of them. The sample has approximately 440,000 clones; about 85% are singletons. The sequencing input was PBMCs or T cells enriched from blood (not recorded which). Every receptor here comes from a woman aged 18-35 years who had recovered from COVID-19. Both conserved end residues are part of each CDR3. D genes are given only for firm matches. Clone size is given for some rows only: seen once, a few or many times, or a class if the clone is expanded.

size	V	D	J	DNA	CDR3
NA	TRBV5-1	NA	TRBJ1-4	TGCGCCAGCAGCGATGACAGCCTGTCGGATAATGAAAAACTGTTTTTT	CASSDDSLSDNEKLFF
NA	TRBV19	NA	TRBJ1-1	TGTGCCAGTAGTATAGATCGGAGGAAAGCTTTCTTT	CASSIDRRKAFF
once	TRBV7-2	NA	TRBJ1-4	TGTGCCAGCAGCGAATCCCCAGTGGGAGCTAATGAAAAACTGTTTTTT	CASSESPVGANEKLFF
NA	TRBV12-3/TRBV12-4	TRBD1	TRBJ2-5	TGTGCCAGCAATTCCAGGGGGTTTGAGACCCAGTACTTC	CASNSRGFETQYF
NA	TRBV11-1	NA	TRBJ1-2	TGTGCCAGCAGCGAACAGGCGGCCCTATATGGCTACACCTTC	CASSEQAALYGYTF
NA	TRBV27	TRBD1	TRBJ2-1	TGTGCCAGTAGAGTGGGGACAGGGTCATACAATGAGCAGTTCTTC	CASRVGTGSYNEQFF
NA	TRBV4-1	TRBD1	TRBJ1-6	TGCGCCAGCAGCCACTTGGGACAGGGCGAAGCACCCCTCCACTTT	CASSHLGQGEAPLHF
NA	TRBV7-8	TRBD1	TRBJ1-1	TGTGCCAGCAGCTTTCTGGGGACAGAGAACACTGAAGCTTTCTTT	CASSFLGTENTEAFF
NA	TRBV30	TRBD2	TRBJ2-3	TGTGCCAGTAGACTAGCGGGCGGAGATACGCAGTATTTT	CASRLAGGDTQYF
NA	TRBV12-3/TRBV12-4	TRBD1	TRBJ1-2	TGTGCCAGCAGTTTACAGGGGGCCTGGGGCTACACCTTC	CASSLQGAWGYTF
NA	TRBV30	NA	TRBJ1-4	TGTGCCTGGAGTAGGCCAGGGGAAAAACTGTTTTTT	CAWSRPGEKLFF
NA	TRBV6-2/TRBV6-3	TRBD2	TRBJ2-5	TGTGCCAGCAGTTGGGGATTTAGCGGGGTTGGGGAGACCCAGTACTTC	CASSWGFSGVGETQYF
NA	TRBV9	TRBD2	TRBJ2-1	TGTGCCAGCAGAACCGCCCCTTTAACTAGCGGGGGGGCAGGTGAGCAGTTCTTC	CASRTAPLTSGGAGEQFF
NA	TRBV4-1	NA	TRBJ1-1	TGCGCCAGCAGCCCCCTAGGGGCGAAAAAGAACACTGAAGCTTTCTTT	CASSPLGAKKNTEAFF
NA	TRBV15	NA	TRBJ1-2	TGTGCCACCAGCACCACTCACGGAGGTGGTGGCTACACCTTC	CATSTTHGGGGYTF
NA	TRBV5-1	NA	TRBJ2-2	TGCGCCAGCAGCTTGGAGGCAGGAGGGCACGGGGAGCTGTTTTTT	CASSLEAGGHGELFF
NA	TRBV13	TRBD2	TRBJ2-1	TGTGCCAGCAGCTCGCTAGCGGGGTTTAGCTCCTACAATGAGCAGTTCTTC	CASSSLAGFSSYNEQFF
NA	TRBV5-1	NA	TRBJ2-1	TGCGCCAGCAGCTTGAGCGGGCCTGCCGACAATGAGCAGTTCTTC	CASSLSGPADNEQFF
NA	TRBV6-1	TRBD1	TRBJ1-1	TGTGCCAGCAGTGCCAAAATTGGGACAGCGAGGAACACTGAAGCTTTCTTT	CASSAKIGTARNTEAFF
NA	TRBV19	NA	TRBJ1-1	TGTGCCAGTAGTATTGGACTACGGACTGAAGCTTTCTTT	CASSIGLRTEAFF
once	TRBV7-2	TRBD1	TRBJ1-2	TGTGCCAGCAGCCCAGACAGGGAATATGGCTACACCTTC	CASSPDREYGYTF
once	TRBV5-1	TRBD2	TRBJ2-5	TGCGCCAGCAGCTCCTCACTAGCGGGGGGAGAGACCCAGTACTTC	CASSSSLAGGETQYF